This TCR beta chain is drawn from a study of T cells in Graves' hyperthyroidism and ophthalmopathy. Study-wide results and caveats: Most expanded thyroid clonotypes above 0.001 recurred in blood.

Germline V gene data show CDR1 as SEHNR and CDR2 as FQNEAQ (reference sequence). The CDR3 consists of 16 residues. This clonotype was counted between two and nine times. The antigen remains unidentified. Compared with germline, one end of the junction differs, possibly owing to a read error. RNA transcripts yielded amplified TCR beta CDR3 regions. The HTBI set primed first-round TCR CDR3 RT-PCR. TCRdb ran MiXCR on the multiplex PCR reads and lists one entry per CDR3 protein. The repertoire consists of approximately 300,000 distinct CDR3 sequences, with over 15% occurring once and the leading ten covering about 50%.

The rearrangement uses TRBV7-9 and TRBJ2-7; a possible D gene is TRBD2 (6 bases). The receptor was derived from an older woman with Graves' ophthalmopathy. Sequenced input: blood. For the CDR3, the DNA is TGTGCCAACAGCTTAGCGGACGGGGGTCCCTCCTACGAGCAGTACTTC. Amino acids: CANSLADGGPSYEQYF.